The source of this TCR beta chain is a study of memory CD4+ T cells and cytomegalovirus serostatus. Turning to the study itself: Of the healthy Belgian adults, fewer than 10 were CMV seropositive and around 22 seronegative.

General study findings and limits: A US-trained random forest predicted CMV serostatus with median AUC around 0.93.

This CDR3 is 14 amino acids long. Per germline, CDR1 MDHEN and CDR2 SYDVKM. With 3 bases removed from V and 0 bases from J, the gap between germline ends came to 8 bases. Single viable CD3+CD4+CD8-CD45RO+ cells were sorted as the memory CD4+ T cells. A note on this clone: The antigen is not known.

Under the authors' procedure: After removing out-of-frame reads, 2,204,828 distinct TCRbeta sequences remained. The data were produced by immunoSEQ multiplex PCR, yet TCRdb's version contains in-frame clones alone and is incomplete. The V and J calls and clone size were taken over from that table, and D and trimming were inferred from the DNA. The data show around 62,000 clones, 70% to 80% seen once. The sequenced sample consisted of memory CD4+ T cells from blood. The source of this sequence is an adult in good health and CMV-seropositive. This chain connects TRBV28 to TRBJ1-1; D gene uncertain. The CDR3 DNA sequence: TGTGCCAGCAGTTTGATACAGATGAACACTGAAGCTTTCTTT. Translating gives CASSLIQMNTEAFF. The full variable domain, its missing parts supplied by reference TRBV28 and TRBJ1-1, is DVKVTQSSRYLVKRTGEKVFLECVQDMDHENMFWYRQDPGLGLRLIYFSYDVKMKEKGDIPEGYSVSREKKERFSLILESASTNQTSMYLCASSLIQMNTEAFFGQGTRLTVV.